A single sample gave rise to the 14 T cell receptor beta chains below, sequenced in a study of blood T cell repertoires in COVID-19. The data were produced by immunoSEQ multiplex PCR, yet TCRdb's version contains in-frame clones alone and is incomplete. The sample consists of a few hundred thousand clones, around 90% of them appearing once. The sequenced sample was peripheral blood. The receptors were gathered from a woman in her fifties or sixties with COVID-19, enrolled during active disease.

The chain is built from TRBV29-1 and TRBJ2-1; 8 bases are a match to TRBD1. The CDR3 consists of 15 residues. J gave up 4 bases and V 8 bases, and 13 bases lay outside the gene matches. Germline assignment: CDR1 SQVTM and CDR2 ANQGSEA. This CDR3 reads CSQQTGTGDYNEQFF. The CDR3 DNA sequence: TGCAGCCAGCAAACCGGGACAGGAGATTACAATGAGCAGTTCTTC.

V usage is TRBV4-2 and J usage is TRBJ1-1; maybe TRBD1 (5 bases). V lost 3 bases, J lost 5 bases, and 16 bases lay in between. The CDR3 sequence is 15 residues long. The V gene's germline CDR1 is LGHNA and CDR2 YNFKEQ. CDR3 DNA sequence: TGTGCCAGCAGCCAGGTCTTAGGGGCGGGAACTGAAGCTTTCTTT. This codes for CASSQVLGAGTEAFF.

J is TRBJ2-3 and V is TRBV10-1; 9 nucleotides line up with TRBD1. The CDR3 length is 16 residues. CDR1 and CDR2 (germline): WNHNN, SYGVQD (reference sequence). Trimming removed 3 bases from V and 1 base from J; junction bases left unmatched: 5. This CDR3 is CASSEGQGKGTDTQYF. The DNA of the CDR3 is TGCGCCAGCAGTGAAGGACAGGGGAAAGGCACAGATACGCAGTATTTT.

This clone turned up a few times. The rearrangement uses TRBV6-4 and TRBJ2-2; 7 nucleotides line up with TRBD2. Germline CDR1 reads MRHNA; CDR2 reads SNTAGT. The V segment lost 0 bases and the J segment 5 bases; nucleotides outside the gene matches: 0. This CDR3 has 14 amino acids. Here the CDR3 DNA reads TGTGCCAGCAGTGACTCTAGCGGGACCGGGGAGCTGTTTTTT. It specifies CASSDSSGTGELFF.

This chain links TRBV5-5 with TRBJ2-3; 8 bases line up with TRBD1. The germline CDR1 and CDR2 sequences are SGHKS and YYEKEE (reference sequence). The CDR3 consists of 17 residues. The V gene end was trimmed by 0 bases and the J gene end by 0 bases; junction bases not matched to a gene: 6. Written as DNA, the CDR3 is TGTGCCAGCAGCTTGGCCGGGACAGGCCCTAGCACAGATACGCAGTATTTT. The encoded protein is CASSLAGTGPSTDTQYF.

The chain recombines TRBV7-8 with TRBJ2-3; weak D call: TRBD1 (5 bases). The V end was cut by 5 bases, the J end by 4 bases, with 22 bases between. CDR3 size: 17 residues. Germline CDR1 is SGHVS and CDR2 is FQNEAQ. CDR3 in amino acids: CASSPIWAGQVPDTQYF. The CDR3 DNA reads TGTGCCAGCAGCCCCATCTGGGCAGGACAAGTACCAGATACGCAGTATTTT.

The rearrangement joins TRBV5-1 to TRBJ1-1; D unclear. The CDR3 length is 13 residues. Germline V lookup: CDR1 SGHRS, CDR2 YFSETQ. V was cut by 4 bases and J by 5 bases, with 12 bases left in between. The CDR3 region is CASSGGSRTEAFF. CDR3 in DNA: TGCGCCAGCAGCGGAGGTAGTCGGACTGAAGCTTTCTTT.

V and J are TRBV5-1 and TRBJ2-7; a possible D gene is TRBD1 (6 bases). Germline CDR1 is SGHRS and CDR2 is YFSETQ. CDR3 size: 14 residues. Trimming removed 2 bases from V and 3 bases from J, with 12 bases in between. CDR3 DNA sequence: TGCGCCAGCAGCTTTCGGACAGACAACTACGAGCAGTACTTC. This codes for CASSFRTDNYEQYF. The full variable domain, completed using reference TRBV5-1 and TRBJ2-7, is KAGVTQTPRYLIKTRGQQVTLSCSPISGHRSVSWYQQTPGQGLQFLFEYFSETQRNKGNFPGRFSGRQFSNSRSEMNVSTLELGDSALYLCASSFRTDNYEQYFGPGTRLTVT.

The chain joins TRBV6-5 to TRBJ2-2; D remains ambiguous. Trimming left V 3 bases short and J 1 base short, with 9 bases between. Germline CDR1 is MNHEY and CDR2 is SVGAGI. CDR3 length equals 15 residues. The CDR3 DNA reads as TGTGCCAGCAGTTATGGCAGGCGGAACACCGGGGAGCTGTTTTTT. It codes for CASSYGRRNTGELFF.

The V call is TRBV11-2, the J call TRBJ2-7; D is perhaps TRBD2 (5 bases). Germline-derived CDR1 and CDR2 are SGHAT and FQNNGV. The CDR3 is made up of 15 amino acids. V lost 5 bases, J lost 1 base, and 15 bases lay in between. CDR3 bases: TGTGCCAGCAGCCCGCAGGTCGTAGCGTCCTACGAGCAGTACTTC. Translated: CASSPQVVASYEQYF.

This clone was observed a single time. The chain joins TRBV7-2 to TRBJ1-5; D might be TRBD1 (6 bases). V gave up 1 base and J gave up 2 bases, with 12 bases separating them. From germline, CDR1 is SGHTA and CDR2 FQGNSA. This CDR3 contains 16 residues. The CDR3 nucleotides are TGTGCCAGCAGCTTAGAGGGGGTTAGAGGCAATCAGCCCCAGCATTTT. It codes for CASSLEGVRGNQPQHF.

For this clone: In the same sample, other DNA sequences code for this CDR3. The CDR3 nucleotides are TGTGCCAGCAAGGGACAGGGAAATCAGCCCCAGCATTTT. Translating gives CASKGQGNQPQHF. The chain couples TRBV6-5 to TRBJ1-5, with 9 bases fitting TRBD1. The germline V gene has CDR1 MNHEY and CDR2 SVGAGI. Losses at the gene ends were 7 bases for V and 4 bases for J; bases not matched to a gene: 2. The CDR3 contains 13 residues.

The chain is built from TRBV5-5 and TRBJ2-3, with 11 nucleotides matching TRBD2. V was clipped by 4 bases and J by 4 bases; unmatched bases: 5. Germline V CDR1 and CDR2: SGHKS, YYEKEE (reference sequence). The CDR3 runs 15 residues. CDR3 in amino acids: CASSPTSGRSDTQYF. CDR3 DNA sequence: TGTGCCAGCAGCCCCACTAGCGGGAGATCAGATACGCAGTATTTT.

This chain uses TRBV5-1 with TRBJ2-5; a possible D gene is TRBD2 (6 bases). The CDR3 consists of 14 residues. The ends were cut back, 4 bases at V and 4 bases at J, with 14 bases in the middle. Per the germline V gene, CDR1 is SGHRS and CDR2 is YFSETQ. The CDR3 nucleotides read TGCGCCAGCAGCCCTACCGCCGGGGGAGAGACCCAGTACTTC. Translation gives CASSPTAGGETQYF.